The 17 T cell receptor beta chains below were found in one sample sequenced in a study of spatial heterogeneity in lung cancer. One entry per CDR3 protein results from TCRdb running MiXCR on the 5' RACE reads. The table records around 60,000 distinct CDR3 sequences, approximately 8.9% of them present only once. This sample's time point: sample taken at primary tumor resection. Tumor, nontumor lung or frozen PBMC supplied whole RNA that was sequenced unsorted. The source material was PBMCs, sampled at surgery. These receptor sequences come from a female donor with early-stage non-small cell lung cancer.

This clonotype has a count of ten or more. The genes are TRBV7-3 and TRBJ2-2; TRBD2 agrees at 11 bases. This CDR3 is built from 15 residues. Germline V CDR1 and CDR2: SGHTA, FQGTGA. After removal of 2 bases from V and 4 bases from J, the junction contained 0 bases not matched to a gene. The DNA of the CDR3 is TGTGCCAGCAGCTTAGGACTAGCGGGCACCGGGGAGCTGTTTTTT. Protein product: CASSLGLAGTGELFF.

At least ten counts were recorded for this clonotype. V usage is TRBV6-5 and J usage is TRBJ2-7; 15 positions agree with TRBD2. Germline lookup yields CDR1 MNHEY and CDR2 SVGAGI. V shed 5 bases and J 3 bases; nucleotides not matched to a gene: 2. The CDR3 spans 15 residues. CDR3 region: CASSGLAGGIYEQYF. The CDR3 coding sequence is TGTGCCAGCAGTGGACTAGCGGGAGGGATCTACGAGCAGTACTTC.

This chain joins TRBV6-5 and TRBJ2-1, with 12 bases fitting TRBD2. The J segment lost 6 bases and the V segment lost 4 bases, leaving 4 bases of the junction unmatched. The CDR3 has 15 amino acids. Germline V lookup: CDR1 MNHEY, CDR2 SVGAGI. CDR3 protein: CASSSLAGGPNEQFF. As DNA, the CDR3 is TGTGCCAGCAGTTCCCTAGCGGGGGGGCCCAATGAGCAGTTCTTC.

This clonotype has ten or more counts. V gene TRBV27 combines with J gene TRBJ2-7; no clear D. Between the trimmed V and J ends, which lost 2 bases and 3 bases, there was a span of 8 bases. There are 13 residues in the CDR3. The V gene's germline CDR1 is MNHEY and CDR2 SMNVEV (reference sequence). The DNA for the CDR3 is TGTGCCAGCAGTTTAGGGCAGAGCTACGAGCAGTACTTC. Translating gives CASSLGQSYEQYF.

By share of the sample, this clonotype is medium-sized. The V and J genes are TRBV7-9 and TRBJ2-5, with D tentatively TRBD2 (6 bases). The V gene lost 0 bases and the J gene lost 6 bases, with 11 bases spanning the gap. This CDR3 is built from 14 residues. Germline CDR1 SEHNR, CDR2 FQNEAQ (reference sequence). In DNA form, the CDR3 reads TGTGCCAGCAGCTTAGCGGCGGGGTGGCAGACCCAGTACTTC. Its translation is CASSLAAGWQTQYF.

This clonotype was picked up many times. The V and J genes are TRBV5-6 and TRBJ1-2; D is ambiguous. CDR3 length: 12 residues. V lost 0 bases and J 7 bases, leaving 7 bases between the germline ends. Per the germline V gene, CDR1 is SGHDT and CDR2 is YYEEEE. CDR3 DNA sequence: TGTGCCAGCAGCTTGGAAGGGCTTGGCTACACCTTC. It encodes CASSLEGLGYTF. Supplemented by reference TRBV5-6 and TRBJ1-2, the full variable domain reads DAGVTQSPTHLIKTRGQQVTLRCSPKSGHDTVSWYQQALGQGPQFIFQYYEEEERQRGNFPDRFSGHQFPNYSSELNVNALLLGDSALYLCASSLEGLGYTFGSGTRLTVV.

Only a few counts were recorded for this clonotype. The chain recombines TRBV14 with TRBJ2-3; 13 bases align to TRBD2. Germline V gives CDR1 SGHDN, CDR2 FVKESK. This CDR3 is 19 amino acids long. Trimming at V came to 3 bases and at J to 7 bases, leaving 16 bases not matched to a gene. CDR3 sequence reads: CASSHLASTSGGAKYTQYF. The CDR3 region has the DNA TGTGCCAGCAGCCACCTTGCCTCCACTAGCGGGGGGGCCAAGTATACGCAGTATTTT.

This clonotype was found many times. This sequence joins TRBV7-6 and TRBJ1-2, with TRBD1 identical over 8 bases. The length of the CDR3 is 12 residues. V lost 4 bases, J lost 8 bases, and 3 bases stayed unmatched. Germline-derived CDR1 and CDR2 are SGHVS and FNYEAQ. CDR3 protein: CASSSTGVGYTF. CDR3 sequence (DNA): TGTGCCAGCAGCTCGACAGGGGTCGGCTACACCTTC.

The J gene is TRBJ2-1, the V gene TRBV9; D is uncertain. The V and J ends lost 0 bases and 0 bases respectively, with 7 bases between them. Germline V gene sequence: CDR1 SGDLS, CDR2 YYNGEE. The CDR3 is made up of 15 amino acids. The DNA of the CDR3 is TGTGCCAGCAGCGTAGACTGGAGCTCCTACAATGAGCAGTTCTTC. This encodes CASSVDWSSYNEQFF. Filled out from reference TRBV9 and TRBJ2-1, the complete variable domain reads DSGVTQTPKHLITATGQRVTLRCSPRSGDLSVYWYQQSLDQGLQFLIQYYNGEERAKGNILERFSAQQFPDLHSELNLSSLELGDSALYFCASSVDWSSYNEQFFGPGTRLTVL.

The chain links TRBV11-1 to TRBJ2-7, with TRBD1 matching 8 bases. The V segment lost 5 bases and the J segment 3 bases; nucleotides outside the gene matches: 3. Germline V lookup: CDR1 SGHAT, CDR2 FQDESV (reference sequence). This CDR3 has 13 amino acids. The CDR3 sequence: CASSRQGNYEQYV. The CDR3 nucleotides are TGTGCCAGCAGCCGACAGGGGAACTACGAGCAGTACGTC.

This clonotype was detected ten times or more. The chain uses TRBV10-3 and TRBJ1-4; tentative D call: TRBD1 (6 bases). V was trimmed by 0 bases and J by 8 bases, leaving 16 bases between them. The CDR3 has 16 residues. Germline lookup yields CDR1 ENHRY and CDR2 SYGVKD. CDR3 in amino acids: CAISESPNRVDEKLFF. CDR3 DNA sequence: TGTGCCATCAGTGAGTCTCCGAACAGGGTGGACGAAAAACTGTTTTTT.

Many counts were recorded for this clonotype. For the CDR3, the DNA is TGTGCCAGCAGCCAATCGTGGGGCAACGAGCAGTACGTC. This sequence encodes CASSQSWGNEQYV. The chain links TRBV3-1 to TRBJ2-7; the D gene is possibly TRBD1 (5 bases). Germline V gives CDR1 LGHDT, CDR2 YNNKEL (reference sequence). Trimming removed 2 bases at V and 5 bases at J, with 10 bases between. The CDR3 runs to 13 residues.

This clonotype appeared many times. The CDR3 protein is CASSFGWENTGELFF. CDR3 in DNA: TGCGCCAGCAGCTTTGGGTGGGAGAACACCGGGGAGCTGTTTTTT. V is TRBV5-1 and J is TRBJ2-2; no firm D call. The CDR3 covers 15 residues. Germline V gene sequence: CDR1 SGHRS, CDR2 YFSETQ. V lost 2 bases, J lost 1 base, and 9 bases lay in between.

This clonotype was observed a handful of times. The chain has TRBV3-1 and TRBJ1-1; no reliable D call. The V gene's germline CDR1 is LGHDT and CDR2 YNNKEL (reference sequence). Trimming took 2 bases from V and 2 from J, leaving 9 bases between them. The CDR3 totals 14 residues. CDR3: CASSQLGLNTEAFF. DNA of the CDR3: TGTGCCAGCAGCCAATTAGGTCTCAACACTGAAGCTTTCTTT.

Ten or more counts support this clonotype. V is TRBV2 and J is TRBJ2-5; 8 bases map to TRBD2. V dropped 6 bases and J dropped 2; count of bases not matched to a gene: 2. CDR3 size: 13 residues. Germline V gene data show CDR1 as SNHLY and CDR2 as FYNNEI. CDR3 in DNA: TGTGCCAGCAGGGGACTAGAGCAAGAGACCCAGTACTTC. Amino acid sequence: CASRGLEQETQYF. The complete variable domain, with remaining parts taken from reference TRBV2 and TRBJ2-5, reads EPEVTQTPSHQVTQMGQEVILRCVPISNHLYFYWYRQILGQKVEFLVSFYNNEISEKSEIFDDQFSVERPDGSNFTLKIRSTKLEDSAMYFCASRGLEQETQYFGPGTRLLVL.

The rearrangement links TRBV28 to TRBJ1-5; 10 nucleotides align to TRBD1. V lost 6 bases and J lost 0; bases outside the gene matches: 5. The germline V gene encodes CDR1 MDHEN and CDR2 SYDVKM. CDR3 size: 16 residues. The CDR3 coding sequence is TGTGCCAGCAGCCATGGGACAGGGGTTAGCAATCAGCCCCAGCATTTT. Translating gives CASSHGTGVSNQPQHF.

This clonotype was observed at least ten times. The chain joins TRBV5-4 to TRBJ1-1; D ambiguous. CDR3 length: 14 residues. Germline V gene sequence: CDR1 SGHNT, CDR2 YYREEE (reference sequence). Trimming removed 4 bases from V and 0 bases from J, with 10 bases in between. CDR3 DNA sequence: TGTGCCAGCAGCCCCGGGCTCATGAACACTGAAGCTTTCTTT. Amino acid sequence: CASSPGLMNTEAFF.